Below are 14 T cell receptor beta chains sequenced from a single sample in a study of T cell repertoires in cytomegalovirus infection. These TCRs' antigens remain unknown. One entry per CDR3 protein, called by TCRdb with MiXCR from the reads. The sample carries roughly 310,000 distinct CDR3 sequences, roughly 29% recorded once. The starting material was cultured PBMCs, obtained from culture after CMV antigen stimulation. Receptors were obtained from a human donor in good health (CMV status not recorded). Some clones in this sample may be carry-over from other donors' samples.

This clonotype appeared a few times. The genes are TRBV27 and TRBJ2-3; 9 bases line up with TRBD2. V dropped 3 bases and J dropped 1; count of bases not matched to a gene: 2. The germline V gene has CDR1 MNHEY and CDR2 SMNVEV (reference sequence). The CDR3 extends over 15 amino acids. For the CDR3, the DNA is TGTGCCAGCAGTTTCCGCGGGAGGGGCACAGATACGCAGTATTTT. The encoded protein is CASSFRGRGTDTQYF.

This clonotype was found a few times. The chain combines TRBV7-6 with TRBJ2-1; 8 nucleotides match TRBD1. The V segment lost 3 bases and the J segment 4 bases; nucleotides outside the gene matches: 5. Germline V gene lookup returns CDR1 SGHVS and CDR2 FNYEAQ. The CDR3 covers 15 residues. The CDR3 is CASSLTGEFYNEQFF. DNA of the CDR3: TGTGCCAGCAGCTTGACAGGGGAATTTTACAATGAGCAGTTCTTC.

In this sample, this clonotype turned up a few times. V usage is TRBV7-8 and J usage is TRBJ2-5; 7 bases align to TRBD1. Germline-derived CDR1 and CDR2 are SGHVS and FQNEAQ. V shed 4 bases, J shed 9 bases, and the junction held 5 bases outside the gene matches. The CDR3 length is 12 residues. The CDR3 reads CASSSETGAQYF. As DNA, the CDR3 is TGTGCCAGCAGCTCCGAAACAGGGGCCCAGTACTTC. The full variable domain, with the rest looked up from reference TRBV7-8 and TRBJ2-5, is GAGVSQSPRYKVAKRGQDVALRCDPISGHVSLFWYQQALGQGPEFLTYFQNEAQLDKSGLPSDRFFAERPEGSVSTLKIQRTQQEDSAVYLCASSSETGAQYFGPGTRLLVL.

The chain uses TRBV3-1 and TRBJ1-4, with D uncertain. The CDR3 length is 13 residues. V was pared by 0 bases and J by 8 bases, with 7 bases between. Germline-derived CDR1 and CDR2 are LGHDT and YNNKEL (reference sequence). CDR3 amino acids: CASSQDLVEKLFF. In DNA, the CDR3 is TGTGCCAGCAGCCAAGATCTTGTGGAAAAACTGTTTTTT.

This clonotype was picked up many times. The chain couples TRBV19 to TRBJ2-7, with a weak D call TRBD1 (6 bases). The ends were cut back, 3 bases at V and 0 bases at J, with 21 bases in the middle. There are 18 residues in the CDR3. The germline V gene has CDR1 LNHDA and CDR2 SQIVND (reference sequence). The CDR3 loop reads CASSIGGPGETSSYEQYF. CDR3 DNA: TGTGCCAGTAGTATCGGTGGGCCAGGGGAAACTAGCTCCTACGAGCAGTACTTC.

This clonotype appeared a few times. V and J are TRBV7-3 and TRBJ1-2, with D tentatively TRBD1 (5 bases). The V end was cut by 2 bases, the J end by 6 bases, with 16 bases between. CDR3 length: 15 amino acids. Per germline, CDR1 SGHTA and CDR2 FQGTGA. CDR3 sequence reads: CASSLLGVGADGYTF. In DNA, the CDR3 is TGTGCCAGCAGCTTACTTGGGGTTGGGGCGGATGGCTACACCTTC.

The V gene is TRBV19, the J gene TRBJ2-1; 9 bases line up with TRBD1. This CDR3 has 15 amino acids. The ends lost 5 bases at V and 2 bases at J; junction bases unmatched: 4. Germline assignment: CDR1 LNHDA and CDR2 SQIVND (reference sequence). The CDR3 spells CASSVQGAPYNEQFF. The CDR3 region has the DNA TGTGCCAGTAGTGTACAGGGGGCACCCTACAATGAGCAGTTCTTC. Full variable domain (missing parts from reference TRBV19 and TRBJ2-1): DGGITQSPKYLFRKEGQNVTLSCEQNLNHDAMYWYRQDPGQGLRLIYYSQIVNDFQKGDIAEGYSVSREKKESFPLTVTSAQKNPTAFYLCASSVQGAPYNEQFFGPGTRLTVL.

This clonotype has a handful of counts. This chain connects TRBV12-3 or TRBV12-4 to TRBJ2-3, with D perhaps assigned TRBD1 or TRBD2 (5 bases each). V was clipped by 0 bases and J by 4 bases, with 11 bases between them. The CDR3 runs to 15 residues. In DNA form, the CDR3 reads TGTGCCAGCAGTTTAGCGGGACCCCGGGCAGATACGCAGTATTTT. Translated, it gives CASSLAGPRADTQYF.

This clonotype showed up just a few times. The rearrangement joins TRBV6-6 to TRBJ2-3; the match to TRBD2 covers 9 bases. Germline loops: CDR1 MNHNY, CDR2 SVGAGI (reference sequence). J lost 2 bases, V lost 2 bases, and 14 bases had no gene match. The CDR3 length is 19 residues. Here the CDR3 reads CASSYVSPRSSGNTDTQYF. The CDR3 nucleotides are TGTGCCAGCAGTTACGTCTCACCCCGGTCTAGCGGGAACACAGATACGCAGTATTTT.

This sequence joins TRBV10-3 and TRBJ2-3, with TRBD1 matching 9 bases. CDR1 ENHRY and CDR2 SYGVKD come from the germline V gene. The CDR3 sequence is 12 residues long. J lost 3 bases, V lost 11 bases, and 3 bases had no gene match. The DNA of the CDR3 is TGTGCCTCGGGACAGGGTACAGATACGCAGTATTTT. It specifies CASGQGTDTQYF.

This chain connects TRBV7-3 to TRBJ2-3, with unresolved D. V was pared by 5 bases and J by 6 bases, with 9 bases between. This CDR3 has 12 residues. Germline V gene data show CDR1 as SGHTA and CDR2 as FQGTGA. DNA of the CDR3: TGTGCCAGCAGCCAATTTTCGGATACGCAGTATTTT. Translated, it gives CASSQFSDTQYF.

This clonotype was picked up a small number of times. This chain connects TRBV29-1 to TRBJ2-1; 7 positions match TRBD1. CDR1 SQVTM and CDR2 ANQGSEA come from the germline V gene. The CDR3 has 14 amino acids. The J segment lost 3 bases and the V segment lost 7 bases, leaving 9 bases of the junction unmatched. The CDR3 loop reads CSAASGGDYNEQFF. The CDR3 nucleotides are TGCAGCGCCGCCTCAGGGGGAGACTACAATGAGCAGTTCTTC.

This sequence joins TRBV10-3 and TRBJ1-1; 9 bases match TRBD1. The CDR3 is 12 amino acids. The germline gives CDR1 ENHRY, CDR2 SYGVKD. The trim removed 6 bases at V and 7 bases at J, leaving 3 bases unmatched. The CDR3 region has the DNA TGTGCCATCAGAAGACAGGGGGGTGAAGCTTTCTTT. As protein: CAIRRQGGEAFF.

There are many counts of this clonotype. The CDR3 region has the DNA TGTGCCAGCAGCTTTCAGGAAAGGTACACTGAAGCTTTCTTT. Translation: CASSFQERYTEAFF. This chain uses TRBV28 with TRBJ1-1; D not certain. The CDR3 is made up of 14 amino acids. Germline CDR1 reads MDHEN; CDR2 reads SYDVKM. V lost 6 bases to trimming and J lost 3 bases, with 14 bases between them.